This TCR beta chain was identified during a study of shared clonotypes between healthy human individuals. There are 13 residues in the CDR3. V shed 2 bases, J shed 3 bases, and the junction held 3 bases outside the gene matches. The germline gives CDR1 GTSNPN, CDR2 SVGIG (reference sequence). TCRdb's copy holds only in-frame clones and misses some; the assay was immunoSEQ multiplex PCR. The sample lists about half a million clones, approximately 84% seen once, with roughly an eighth in the top ten. Sequences were obtained from PBMCs. The source of this sequence is a woman aged 40-49 years in good health. Some clones in this sample may be carry-over from other donors' samples. This chain links TRBV30 with TRBJ2-7; 8 bases map to TRBD1. As DNA, the CDR3 is TGTGCCTGGAGTAGGGGACAGGTCTACGAGCAGTACTTC. As protein: CAWSRGQVYEQYF.